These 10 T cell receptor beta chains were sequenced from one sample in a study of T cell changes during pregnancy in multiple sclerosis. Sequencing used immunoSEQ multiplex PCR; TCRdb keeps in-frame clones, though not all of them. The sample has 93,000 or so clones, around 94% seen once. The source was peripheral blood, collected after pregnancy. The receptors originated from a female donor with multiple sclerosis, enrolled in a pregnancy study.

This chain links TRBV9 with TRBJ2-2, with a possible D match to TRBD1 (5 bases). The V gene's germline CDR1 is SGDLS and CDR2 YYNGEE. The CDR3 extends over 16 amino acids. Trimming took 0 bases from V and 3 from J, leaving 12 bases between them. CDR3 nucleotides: TGTGCCAGCAGCGTAGGAGGTGGGGCGGACACCGGGGAGCTGTTTTTT. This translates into CASSVGGGADTGELFF.

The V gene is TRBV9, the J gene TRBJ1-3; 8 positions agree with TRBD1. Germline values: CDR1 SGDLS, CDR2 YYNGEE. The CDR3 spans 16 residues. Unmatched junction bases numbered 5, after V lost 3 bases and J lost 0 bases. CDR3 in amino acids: CASSASTGGSGNTIYF. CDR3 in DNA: TGTGCCAGCAGCGCCTCCACAGGGGGCTCTGGAAACACCATATATTTT.

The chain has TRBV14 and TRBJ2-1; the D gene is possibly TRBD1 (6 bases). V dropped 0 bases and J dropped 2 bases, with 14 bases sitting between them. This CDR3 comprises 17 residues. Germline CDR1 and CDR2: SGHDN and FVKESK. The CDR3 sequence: CASSQDLQGPPYNEQFF. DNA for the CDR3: TGTGCCAGCAGCCAAGATCTTCAGGGGCCCCCCTACAATGAGCAGTTCTTC.

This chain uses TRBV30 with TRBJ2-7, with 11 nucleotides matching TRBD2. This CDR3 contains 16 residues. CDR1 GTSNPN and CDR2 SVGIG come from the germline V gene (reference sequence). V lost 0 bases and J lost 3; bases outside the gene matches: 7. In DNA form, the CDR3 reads TGTGCCTGGAGTGTACCCCGGACTAGCGGGCACTACGAGCAGTACTTC. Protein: CAWSVPRTSGHYEQYF.

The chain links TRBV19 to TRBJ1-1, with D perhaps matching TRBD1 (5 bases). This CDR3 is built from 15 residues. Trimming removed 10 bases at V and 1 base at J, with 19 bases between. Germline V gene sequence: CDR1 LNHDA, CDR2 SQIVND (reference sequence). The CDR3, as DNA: TGTGCCACCCGTGCCTCTGGGGCACCGAACACTGAAGCTTTCTTT. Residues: CATRASGAPNTEAFF.

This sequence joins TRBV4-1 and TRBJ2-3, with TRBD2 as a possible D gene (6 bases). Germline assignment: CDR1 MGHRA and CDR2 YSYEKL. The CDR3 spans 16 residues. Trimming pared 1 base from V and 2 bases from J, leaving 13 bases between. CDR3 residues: CASSQGLAANTDTQYF. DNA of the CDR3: TGCGCCAGCAGCCAAGGCTTAGCGGCAAACACAGATACGCAGTATTTT.

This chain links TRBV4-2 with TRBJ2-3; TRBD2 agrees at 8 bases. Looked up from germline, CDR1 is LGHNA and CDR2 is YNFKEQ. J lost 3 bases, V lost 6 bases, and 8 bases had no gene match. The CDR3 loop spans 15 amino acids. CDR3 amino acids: CASRERELDTDTQYF. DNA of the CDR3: TGTGCCAGCAGGGAGCGGGAGCTGGATACAGATACGCAGTATTTT.

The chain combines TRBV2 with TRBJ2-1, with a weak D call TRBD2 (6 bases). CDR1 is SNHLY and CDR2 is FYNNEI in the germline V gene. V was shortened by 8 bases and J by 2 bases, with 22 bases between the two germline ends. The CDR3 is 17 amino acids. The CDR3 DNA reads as TGTGCCAGCCGATCTAGCGACCGGATCGGAACCTACAATGAGCAGTTCTTC. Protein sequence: CASRSSDRIGTYNEQFF. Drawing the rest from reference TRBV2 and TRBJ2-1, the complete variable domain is EPEVTQTPSHQVTQMGQEVILRCVPISNHLYFYWYRQILGQKVEFLVSFYNNEISEKSEIFDDQFSVERPDGSNFTLKIRSTKLEDSAMYFCASRSSDRIGTYNEQFFGPGTRLTVL.

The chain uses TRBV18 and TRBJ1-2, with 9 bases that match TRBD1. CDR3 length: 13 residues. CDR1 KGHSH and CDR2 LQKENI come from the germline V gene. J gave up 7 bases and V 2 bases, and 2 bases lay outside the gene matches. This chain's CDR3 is CASSPDRGSGYTF. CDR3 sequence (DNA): TGTGCCAGCTCACCAGACAGGGGGTCTGGCTACACCTTC.

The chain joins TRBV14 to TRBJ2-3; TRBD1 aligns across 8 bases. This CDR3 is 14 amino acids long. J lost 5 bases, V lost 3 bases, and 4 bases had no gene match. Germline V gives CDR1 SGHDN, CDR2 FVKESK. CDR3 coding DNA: TGTGCCAGCAGCCACCGGACAGGGTTAGATACGCAGTATTTT. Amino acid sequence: CASSHRTGLDTQYF.